These 28 T cell receptor beta chains were all obtained from the same sample, sequenced in a study of T cells in women clearing cervical HPV infection. Generated by immunoSEQ multiplex PCR, the TCRdb table keeps only in-frame clones and is missing some. Its listing shows approximately 15,000 clones. Sequenced: blood buffy coat. These receptors originate from a woman aged 18 to 75 with a cervical HPV16 infection that either progressed to CIN3+ or cleared (not recorded which).

In the case of this clone: The sequence runs out 3 residues before the end of the CDR3; the remainder is reconstructed from the germline J gene. The chain recombines TRBV4-1 with TRBJ1-5, with D hard to call. The germline CDR1 and CDR2 sequences are MGHRA and YSYEKL. The CDR3 totals 13 residues. V was shortened by 0 bases and J by 7 bases, with 7 bases between the two germline ends. CDR3: CASSQDPSQPQHF. CDR3 DNA, as far as it was read: TGCGCCAGCAGCCAAGACCCCTCCCAGCCC.

As for this clone: The read comes to an end 3 residues before the CDR3 does, leaving the germline J gene to fill in the end. V and J are TRBV2 and TRBJ2-5, with 7 bases fitting TRBD1. Germline V gives CDR1 SNHLY, CDR2 FYNNEI. This CDR3 has 14 amino acids. The V gene end was trimmed by 6 bases and the J gene end by 4 bases; junction bases not matched to a gene: 8. CDR3 DNA (partial): TGTGCCAGCAGCCGACAGGGTAGGCGAGAGACC. It is translated as CASSRQGRRET. The complete CDR3 protein is CASSRQGRRETQYF.

Turning to this clone: The CDR3 end lies 3 residues beyond the end of the read and is filled in from the germline J gene. This chain uses TRBV20-1 with TRBJ2-1, with TRBD2 identical over 8 bases. V shed 0 bases and J 5 bases; nucleotides not matched to a gene: 12. The CDR3 has 17 amino acids. The germline gives CDR1 DFQATT, CDR2 SNEGSKA (reference sequence). Partial CDR3 DNA: TGCAGTGCTAGAGATATTTCTCCAGCGGGGGTTAACAATGAG. Protein: CSARDISPAGVNNE. The full CDR3 reads CSARDISPAGVNNEQFF.

Note on this clone: The read ends 3 residues shy of where the CDR3 ends; the end is completed using the germline J gene. The V call is TRBV2, the J call TRBJ2-1; 8 bases are shared with TRBD1. Unmatched junction bases numbered 6, after V lost 5 bases and J lost 3 bases. This CDR3 comprises 15 residues. The germline gives CDR1 SNHLY, CDR2 FYNNEI. Partial CDR3 DNA: TGTGCCAGCAGTCAAGACAGGGGTTTCTACAATGAG. Residues: CASSQDRGFYNE. The complete CDR3 sequence is CASSQDRGFYNEQFF.

As concerns this clone: The missing CDR3 end, 3 residues past where the read stops, is filled in from the germline J gene. This chain uses TRBV7-7 with TRBJ2-7; tentatively, D is TRBD1 (5 bases). The V gene lost 5 bases and the J gene lost 4 bases, with 15 bases spanning the gap. Germline lookup yields CDR1 SSHAT and CDR2 FNYEAQ (reference sequence). This CDR3 spans 14 amino acids. The sequenced CDR3 bases are TGTGCCAGCAGCCAGGGCCCCAAAGGATACGAG. The encoded protein is CASSQGPKGYE. The full CDR3 sequence reads CASSQGPKGYEQYF.

As regards this clone: The read ends 3 residues before the CDR3 terminus; that terminus is restored from the germline J gene. The chain recombines TRBV5-1 with TRBJ1-6; 11 nucleotides align to TRBD1. Looked up from germline, CDR1 is SGHRS and CDR2 is YFSETQ. V dropped 2 bases and J dropped 7; count of bases not matched to a gene: 5. The length of the CDR3 is 16 residues. CDR3 DNA, as far as it was read: TGCGCCAGCAGCTTAAGGACAGGGGGCGCGAATTCACCC. Translation: CASSLRTGGANSP. The complete CDR3 reads CASSLRTGGANSPLHF.

Comment on this clone: The read finishes 3 residues shy of the CDR3 end, and the germline J gene is used to complete it. V gene TRBV20-1 combines with J gene TRBJ2-5; 10 bases agree with TRBD1. CDR1 and CDR2 (germline): DFQATT, SNEGSKA (reference sequence). The CDR3 is made up of 14 amino acids. J was trimmed by 4 bases and V by 6 bases; bases with no gene match: 8. The CDR3 spells CSAPRQGARETQYF. The CDR3 DNA, read in part, is TGCAGTGCGCCGCGACAGGGGGCCCGAGAGACC.

Note on this clone: The DNA ends 3 residues before the CDR3 does, and the rest of the CDR3 is filled in from the germline J gene. The genes are TRBV12-3 or TRBV12-4 and TRBJ2-7; D is unresolved. Trimming stripped 5 bases from V and 0 bases from J, with 5 bases between. This CDR3 is built from 12 residues. The chain's CDR3 is CASSHSSYEQYF. CDR3 DNA, as far as it was read: TGTGCCAGCAGTCACAGCTCCTACGAG.

A remark on this clone: The read finishes 3 residues shy of the CDR3 end, and the germline J gene is used to complete it. V and J are TRBV19 and TRBJ1-2, with D possibly being TRBD1 (6 bases). Germline V lookup: CDR1 LNHDA, CDR2 SQIVND (reference sequence). The CDR3 extends over 14 amino acids. The CDR3 sequence is CASNSGGGAGGYTF. The DNA read from the CDR3 is TGTGCCAGTAATTCAGGAGGGGGGGCTGGAGGC.

Points on this clone: The CDR3 end lies 3 residues beyond the end of the read and is filled in from the germline J gene. The chain joins TRBV5-6 to TRBJ1-1; 7 bases agree with TRBD1. V shed 1 base, J shed 7 bases, and the junction held 1 base outside the gene matches. The germline gives CDR1 SGHDT, CDR2 YYEEEE. The CDR3 covers 12 residues. Here the CDR3 reads CASSLTGVEAFF. The CDR3 bases that were read are TGTGCCAGCAGCTTGACAGGGGTTGAA.

Of note for this clone: From the germline J gene comes the end of the CDR3, since the read stops 3 residues before it. This chain joins TRBV7-2 and TRBJ1-2, with no clear D. Germline-derived CDR1 and CDR2 are SGHTA and FQGNSA. The CDR3 is made up of 14 amino acids. The DNA read from the CDR3 is TGTGCCAGCAGCTTAGGCGGCCCTTTAGCCGGC. Its protein is CASSLGGPLAG. The complete CDR3 sequence is CASSLGGPLAGYTF.

For this clone: The read stops 3 residues short of the end of the CDR3; the missing end is completed from the germline J gene. The rearrangement uses TRBV2 and TRBJ2-7; D uncertain. CDR3 length: 13 residues. V lost 6 bases and J 2 bases, leaving 11 bases between the germline ends. Per germline, CDR1 SNHLY and CDR2 FYNNEI. The CDR3 region is CASSGRPTYEQYF. CDR3 bases read: TGTGCCAGCAGCGGTCGTCCAACCTACGAG.

Comment on this clone: The CDR3 end lies 3 residues beyond the end of the read and is filled in from the germline J gene. The chain combines TRBV9 with TRBJ2-1, with D tentatively TRBD2 (5 bases). Looked up from germline, CDR1 is SGDLS and CDR2 is YYNGEE. The CDR3 loop spans 14 amino acids. V lost 0 bases to trimming and J lost 6 bases, with 10 bases between them. The sequenced CDR3 bases are TGTGCCAGCAGCGTAGCGGGGTGGGGCAATGAG. It codes for CASSVAGWGNE. The full CDR3 reads CASSVAGWGNEQFF.

Turning to this clone: The CDR3 is cut off 3 residues early in the read; its end comes from the germline J gene. V and J are TRBV6-2 or TRBV6-3 and TRBJ2-1; D not resolved. The CDR3 extends over 13 amino acids. V was shortened by 2 bases and J by 6 bases, with 8 bases between the two germline ends. Germline CDR1 MNHEY, CDR2 SVGEGT. Here the CDR3 reads CASSYVESNEQFF. The sequenced CDR3 bases are TGTGCCAGCAGTTACGTAGAGTCCAATGAG.

Concerning this clone itself: The read terminates 3 residues before the CDR3 end, so the remaining end is supplied by the germline J gene. The chain joins TRBV5-5 to TRBJ1-3; no reliable D call. CDR1 and CDR2 (germline): SGHKS, YYEKEE (reference sequence). This CDR3 is 15 amino acids long. Deletions cut 0 bases from V and 0 bases from J, with 7 bases between. The CDR3 reads CASSLEDYSGNTIYF. The part of the CDR3 DNA that was read is TGTGCCAGCAGCTTGGAGGACTACTCTGGAAACACC.

This clone is medium-sized by frequency. With the read ending 3 residues before the CDR3 end, the germline J gene is used to fill in that end. The chain employs TRBV29-1 and TRBJ2-3; 8 bases align to TRBD1. This CDR3 contains 15 residues. Germline V gives CDR1 SQVTM, CDR2 ANQGSEA. V gave up 6 bases and J gave up 3 bases; unmatched junction bases: 11. The sequenced CDR3 bases are TGCAGCGTCGTCCCCGGGACAGGTATTACAGATACG. This codes for CSVVPGTGITDT. The full CDR3 is CSVVPGTGITDTQYF.

The DNA read from the CDR3 is TGTGCCAGCAGCTTAGGACAGGGTCGTAGGGATGAG. Translated: CASSLGQGRRDE. The entire CDR3 protein reads CASSLGQGRRDEQFF. The V and J genes are TRBV7-2 and TRBJ2-1, with TRBD1 matching over 7 bases. The read halts 3 residues ahead of the CDR3 end, with the missing end drawn from the germline J gene. V lost 1 base to trimming and J lost 8 bases; unmatched junction nucleotides: 8. This CDR3 has 15 amino acids. Germline V gives CDR1 SGHTA, CDR2 FQGNSA. The full variable domain, completed using reference TRBV7-2 and TRBJ2-1, is GAGVSQSPSNKVTEKGKDVELRCDPISGHTALYWYRQSLGQGLEFLIYFQGNSAPDKSGLPSDRFSAERTGGSVSTLTIQRTQQEDSAVYLCASSLGQGRRDEQFFGPGTRLTVL.

Regarding this clone: The read terminates 3 residues before the CDR3 end, so the remaining end is supplied by the germline J gene. The rearrangement links TRBV20-1 to TRBJ1-5; the D gene is possibly TRBD1 (5 bases). V was pared by 3 bases and J by 6 bases, with 9 bases between. The CDR3 runs 12 residues. Germline CDR1 reads DFQATT; CDR2 reads SNEGSKA (reference sequence). The CDR3 here is CSASDRGQPQHF. The sequenced CDR3 bases are TGCAGTGCTAGCGACAGAGGTCAGCCC.

Note on this clone: The read ends 3 residues before the CDR3 terminus; that terminus is restored from the germline J gene. The chain links TRBV2 to TRBJ1-2, with D possibly TRBD1 on 5 matching bases. CDR1 and CDR2 from the germline V gene are SNHLY and FYNNEI. Trimming stripped 7 bases from V and 4 bases from J, with 19 bases between. The CDR3 is 15 amino acids. Here the CDR3 reads CASIEAGSTIYGYTF. The covered CDR3 bases are TGTGCCAGCATCGAGGCAGGGAGTACAATCTATGGC. The full variable domain, with the rest looked up from reference TRBV2 and TRBJ1-2, is EPEVTQTPSHQVTQMGQEVILRCVPISNHLYFYWYRQILGQKVEFLVSFYNNEISEKSEIFDDQFSVERPDGSNFTLKIRSTKLEDSAMYFCASIEAGSTIYGYTFGSGTRLTVV.

Worth noting for this clone: The CDR3 end falls 3 residues outside the read, so it is completed with the germline J gene. V and J are TRBV5-4 and TRBJ1-1; the match to TRBD1 covers 7 bases. The CDR3 consists of 15 residues. Trimming at V came to 3 bases and at J to 1 base, leaving 6 bases not matched to a gene. Germline CDR1 SGHNT, CDR2 YYREEE (reference sequence). Here the CDR3 reads CASSSLDRANTEAFF. Partial CDR3 DNA: TGTGCCAGCAGCTCCCTAGACAGGGCGAACACTGAA.

By frequency, this clone registers medium-sized. The CDR3 goes on 3 residues after the read ends, and that part is filled in from the germline J gene. The gene calls are TRBV2 and TRBJ2-5; TRBD2 matches at 12 bases. The CDR3 covers 16 residues. V lost 6 bases, J lost 2 bases, and 7 bases stayed unmatched. Germline-derived CDR1 and CDR2 are SNHLY and FYNNEI. CDR3 protein: CASRPGLAGIQETQYF. The sequenced CDR3 bases are TGTGCCAGCAGACCTGGACTAGCGGGGATTCAAGAGACC.

On this clone itself: The CDR3 end lies 3 residues beyond the end of the read and is filled in from the germline J gene. This chain connects TRBV27 to TRBJ2-5; 7 bases are a match to TRBD1. Germline CDR1 MNHEY, CDR2 SMNVEV (reference sequence). V shed 5 bases, J shed 2 bases, and the junction held 8 bases outside the gene matches. The CDR3 totals 15 residues. This chain's CDR3 is CASSNSVRGQETQYF. CDR3 DNA, as far as it was read: TGTGCCAGCAGTAACTCGGTCAGGGGGCAAGAGACC.

The DNA read from the CDR3 is TGTGCCAGCAGCTCCAGACAGTCCTACGAG. It codes for CASSSRQSYE. The CDR3 in full is CASSSRQSYEQYF. This chain joins TRBV11-3 and TRBJ2-7; a possible D gene is TRBD1 (5 bases). The read is 3 residues too short to cover the CDR3 end, so that end is filled in from the germline J gene. This CDR3 has 13 residues. The ends were cut back, 4 bases at V and 1 base at J, with 8 bases in the middle. The germline V gene encodes CDR1 SGHNT and CDR2 YENEEA.

The CDR3 DNA, read in part, is TGTGCCAGCTCACCATCCAGCTCTGGGGCCAACGTC. Amino acids: CASSPSSSGANV. The full CDR3 protein is CASSPSSSGANVLTF. The rearrangement joins TRBV18 to TRBJ2-6; D ambiguous. The read is 3 residues too short to cover the CDR3 end, so that end is filled in from the germline J gene. Germline values: CDR1 KGHSH, CDR2 LQKENI. This CDR3 spans 15 amino acids. The V end lost 2 bases, the J end lost 0 bases, and 5 bases lay between the germline ends.

Of note for this clone: The missing CDR3 end, 3 residues past where the read stops, is filled in from the germline J gene. The rearrangement joins TRBV20-1 to TRBJ2-5, with TRBD1 identical over 7 bases. After removal of 5 bases from V and 1 base from J, the junction contained 10 bases not matched to a gene. The CDR3 loop spans 15 amino acids. Germline lookup yields CDR1 DFQATT and CDR2 SNEGSKA (reference sequence). The CDR3 is CSACPGQPFQETQYF. CDR3 bases read: TGCAGTGCTTGCCCGGGACAGCCTTTCCAAGAGACC.

The DNA read from the CDR3 is TGTGCCAGCAGTTTATCCGGGACAGGGAACTATGGC. Protein product: CASSLSGTGNYG. In full, the CDR3 is CASSLSGTGNYGYTF. The genes are TRBV27 and TRBJ1-2; 9 bases match TRBD1. The DNA ends 3 residues before the CDR3 does, and the rest of the CDR3 is filled in from the germline J gene. Unmatched junction bases numbered 1, after V lost 0 bases and J lost 2 bases. Per the germline V gene, CDR1 is MNHEY and CDR2 is SMNVEV (reference sequence). This CDR3 is 15 amino acids long.

Worth noting for this clone: The CDR3 extends 3 residues past the end of the read, so its final part is completed from the germline J gene. The chain couples TRBV5-1 to TRBJ1-3, with D possibly TRBD1 on 5 matching bases. V lost 2 bases, J lost 0 bases, and 12 bases lay in between. CDR1 SGHRS and CDR2 YFSETQ come from the germline V gene. The CDR3 length is 16 residues. CDR3 region: CASSFRDLSSGNTIYF. The CDR3 bases that were read are TGCGCCAGCAGCTTCCGGGACTTATCCTCTGGAAACACC.

Worth noting for this clone: Read sequence stops 3 residues before the CDR3 end, and the germline J gene provides the missing end. The chain uses TRBV20-1 and TRBJ2-7; 11 bases agree with TRBD2. CDR1 DFQATT and CDR2 SNEGSKA come from the germline V gene (reference sequence). Unmatched junction bases numbered 8, after V lost 6 bases and J lost 4 bases. The CDR3 has 14 amino acids. The covered CDR3 bases are TGCAGTGCCCTCCGTAGCGGGGGGGGGTACGAG. Amino acids: CSALRSGGGYE. The complete CDR3 reads CSALRSGGGYEQYF.